This is a list of T cell receptor beta chains from one sample in a study of shared clonotypes between healthy human individuals. The table came from immunoSEQ multiplex PCR; TCRdb's copy has only in-frame clones and leaves some out. The table records around 2,100,000 clones, about 95% of them present only once. The sample taken for sequencing was naive CD8+ T cells sorted from blood. These receptors were obtained from a man between 18 and 35 years old in good health. The CDR3 runs from the conserved cysteine through the conserved F or W. D genes are given only for firm matches. Not every row has a clone size; where given, it reads once, few, many or a size class.

j_call clone_size d_call v_call cdr3_nt cdr3_aa
TRBJ1-2 . . TRBV5-6 TGTGCCAGCAGCTTGTTCGGTGGGGGTTTAGGCTACACCTTC CASSLFGGGLGYTF
TRBJ2-5 . TRBD1 TRBV6-5 TGTGCCAGCAGTTACTCGGGACAGGGGGGACAAGAGACCCAGTACTTC CASSYSGQGGQETQYF
TRBJ2-7 . . TRBV6-5 TGTGCCAGCAGTTCGGTCAGGACTGTAGCCTACGAGCAGTACTTC CASSSVRTVAYEQYF
TRBJ2-2 . TRBD2 TRBV6-1 TGTGCCAGCAGTGTTAGCGGGGGCCACACCGGGGAGCTGTTTTTT CASSVSGGHTGELFF
TRBJ1-2 . . TRBV2 TGTGCCAGCGAGGCTCTCTATGACTACACCTTC CASEALYDYTF
TRBJ2-3 . . TRBV5-6 TGTGCCAGCAGCTTGGGGGTAGGCTCCACAGATACGCAGTATTTT CASSLGVGSTDTQYF
TRBJ2-3 once . TRBV9 TGTGCCAGCAGCGACGACCGTAGCACAGATACGCAGTATTTT CASSDDRSTDTQYF
TRBJ2-7 . TRBD2 TRBV5-1 TGCGCCAGCAGCTTGGGCGGGAGCGAGCAGTACTTC CASSLGGSEQYF
TRBJ2-5 . . TRBV6-6 TGTGCCAGCAGTTACAGTAACAAATATCAAGAGACCCAGTACTTC CASSYSNKYQETQYF
TRBJ2-1 . . TRBV29-1 TGCAGCGTTGATGGACTCCAAAGCTCCTACAATGAGCAGTTCTTC CSVDGLQSSYNEQFF
TRBJ1-4 . TRBD1 TRBV19 TGTGCCAGTAGTACTTGGACAGGCCAGAATGAAAAACTGTTTTTT CASSTWTGQNEKLFF
TRBJ1-2 . . TRBV5-1 TGCGCCAGCAGCTTGGAGGGCGCTGGCTATGGCTACACCTTC CASSLEGAGYGYTF
TRBJ2-7 . . TRBV27 TGTGCCAGCAGTTGGGGACATTCTATTTACGAGCAGTACTTC CASSWGHSIYEQYF
TRBJ2-5 once TRBD2 TRBV25-1 TGTGCCAGCAGTGAATCGGGGACTAGCGTTCAAGAGACCCAGTACTTC CASSESGTSVQETQYF
TRBJ2-3 . TRBD2 TRBV6-5 TGTGCCAGCAGTTACACAGCTAGCGGGAGAGATACGCAGTATTTT CASSYTASGRDTQYF
TRBJ1-6 . . TRBV5-7 TGTGCCAGCAGCTCACAGGGTCCTCGTAATTCACCCCTCCACTTT CASSSQGPRNSPLHF
TRBJ2-5 . TRBD1 TRBV5-6 TGTGCCAGCAGCCTAGGGGGCGGTTGGGAGACCCAGTACTTC CASSLGGGWETQYF
TRBJ1-3 . . TRBV6-5 TGTGCCAGCAAACAACAGGTCTTCTCTGGAAACACCATATATTTT CASKQQVFSGNTIYF